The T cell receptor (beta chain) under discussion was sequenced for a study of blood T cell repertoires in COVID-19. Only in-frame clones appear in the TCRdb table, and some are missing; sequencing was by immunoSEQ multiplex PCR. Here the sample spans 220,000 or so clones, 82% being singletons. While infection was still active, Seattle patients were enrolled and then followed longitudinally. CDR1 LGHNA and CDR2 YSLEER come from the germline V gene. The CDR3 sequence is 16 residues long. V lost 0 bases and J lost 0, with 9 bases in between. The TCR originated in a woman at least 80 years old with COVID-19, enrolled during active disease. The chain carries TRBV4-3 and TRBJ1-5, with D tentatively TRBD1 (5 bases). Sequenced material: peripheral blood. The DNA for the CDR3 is TGCGCCAGCAGCCAAGATAGGGGAAATAGCAATCAGCCCCAGCATTTT. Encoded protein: CASSQDRGNSNQPQHF.